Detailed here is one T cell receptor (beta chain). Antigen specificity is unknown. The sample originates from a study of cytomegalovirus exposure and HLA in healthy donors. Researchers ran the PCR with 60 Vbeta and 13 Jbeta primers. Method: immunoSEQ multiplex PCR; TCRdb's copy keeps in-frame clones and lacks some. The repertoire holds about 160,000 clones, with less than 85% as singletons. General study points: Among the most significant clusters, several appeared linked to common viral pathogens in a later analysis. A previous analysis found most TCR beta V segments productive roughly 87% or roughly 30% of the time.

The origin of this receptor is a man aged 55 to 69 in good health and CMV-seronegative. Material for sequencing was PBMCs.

This CDR3 reads CAISESWGANEKLFF. The CDR3 DNA reads as TGTGCCATCAGTGAGTCGTGGGGAGCTAATGAAAAACTGTTTTTT. This chain joins TRBV10-3 and TRBJ1-4; no definite D call. From germline, CDR1 is ENHRY and CDR2 SYGVKD. V shed 0 bases and J shed 3 bases, with 8 bases lying between them. The CDR3 extends over 15 amino acids.